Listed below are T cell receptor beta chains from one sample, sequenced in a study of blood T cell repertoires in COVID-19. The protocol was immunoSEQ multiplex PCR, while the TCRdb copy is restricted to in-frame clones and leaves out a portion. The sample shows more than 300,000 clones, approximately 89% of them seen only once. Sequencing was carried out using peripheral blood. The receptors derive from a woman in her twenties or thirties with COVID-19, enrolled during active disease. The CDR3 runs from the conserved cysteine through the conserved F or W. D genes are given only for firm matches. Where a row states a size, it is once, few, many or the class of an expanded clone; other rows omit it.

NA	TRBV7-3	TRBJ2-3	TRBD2	CASSLRGGRADTQYF
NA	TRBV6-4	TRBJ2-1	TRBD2	CASSVTSGRAGDEQFF
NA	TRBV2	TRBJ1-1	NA	CASSGGWWANTEAFF
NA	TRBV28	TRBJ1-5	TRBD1	CASSLWVGAGGDQPQHF
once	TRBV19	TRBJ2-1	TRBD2	CASSIGAASGSYNEQFF
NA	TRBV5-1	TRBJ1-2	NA	CASSNPGTNYGYTF
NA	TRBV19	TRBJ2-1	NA	CASSLVFGNEQFF
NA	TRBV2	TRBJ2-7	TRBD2	CASRPLAGASYEQYF
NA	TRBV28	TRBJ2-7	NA	CASSLEVAPYEQYF
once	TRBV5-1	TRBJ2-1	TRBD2	CASSLAPLAGGSYNEQFF
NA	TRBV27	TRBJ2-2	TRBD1	CASSGQETNTGELFF
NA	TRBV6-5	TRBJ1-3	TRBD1	CASRPSTGAGNTIYF
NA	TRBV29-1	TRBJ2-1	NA	CSVEGAQGNEQFF
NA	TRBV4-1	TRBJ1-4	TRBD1	CASRAGQGATNEKLFF
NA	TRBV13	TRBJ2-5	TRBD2	CASSPGLAAQETQYF
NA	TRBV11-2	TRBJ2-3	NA	CASSPQGRADTQYF
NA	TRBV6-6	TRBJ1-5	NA	CASSPWGGGNQPQHF
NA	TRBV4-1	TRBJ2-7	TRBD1	CASSQDGQGFYEQYF
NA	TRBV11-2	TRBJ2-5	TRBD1	CASSPDRDAETQYF
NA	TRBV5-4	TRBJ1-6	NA	CASSSQGRYNSPLHF
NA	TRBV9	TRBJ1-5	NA	CASSVVPGQPQHF
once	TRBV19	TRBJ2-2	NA	CASNSWWGGAPGELFF
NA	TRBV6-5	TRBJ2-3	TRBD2	CASSYGTSASTDTQYF
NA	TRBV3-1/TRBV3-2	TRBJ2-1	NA	CASSLNSFYNEQFF
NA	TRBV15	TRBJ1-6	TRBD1	CATSREGQGGMSPLHF
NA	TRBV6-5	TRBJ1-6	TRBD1	CASSEGQGSSPLHF
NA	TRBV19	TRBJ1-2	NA	CASSRRGMDGYTF
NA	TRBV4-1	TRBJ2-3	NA	CASSQWGAVARTDTQYF
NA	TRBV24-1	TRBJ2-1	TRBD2	CATSDSEQTLAGVYNEQFF
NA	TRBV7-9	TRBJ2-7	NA	CASSLAGLEQYF
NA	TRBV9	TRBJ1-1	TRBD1	CASSARGHNTEAFF
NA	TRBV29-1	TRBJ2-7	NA	CSVTFPKGRYEQYF
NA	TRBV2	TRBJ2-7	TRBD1	CASSEVQGAVTSSYEQYF
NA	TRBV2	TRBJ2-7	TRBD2	CASSYLTSGIYEQYF
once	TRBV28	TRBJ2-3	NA	CASSLRFGRTDTQYF